The sequence of this TCR beta chain was determined in a study of cytomegalovirus exposure and HLA in healthy donors. PCR amplification relied on 60 Vbeta primers (plus 13 Jbeta primers). TCRdb's copy holds only in-frame clones and misses some; the assay was immunoSEQ multiplex PCR. The table includes 150,000 to 200,000 clones, roughly 90% detected once. The receptor comes from a boy aged 2 to 10 in good health and CMV-seronegative. Sequenced input: PBMCs.

The CDR3 DNA reads TGTGCCAGCAGTGAATTCCCCCAGACGGACAGGCTGGGTAACGAGCAGTACTTC. Its protein is CASSEFPQTDRLGNEQYF. The chain combines TRBV2 with TRBJ2-5, with 7 positions matching TRBD1. The DNA end is more similar to TRBJ2-7, so the J call may be wrong. The CDR3 has 18 residues. Germline V gives CDR1 SNHLY, CDR2 FYNNEI.